A single sample gave rise to the 30 T cell receptor beta chains below, sequenced in a study of cytomegalovirus exposure and HLA in healthy donors. The PCR used 60 Vbeta and 13 Jbeta primers. Clones were read by immunoSEQ multiplex PCR, and TCRdb kept only the in-frame ones, dropping some. The sample includes about 140,000 clones, more than 70% of them seen just once. Material for sequencing was PBMCs. These receptors were obtained from a man in his late teens or twenties in good health and CMV-seropositive.

The rearrangement links TRBV18 to TRBJ2-2, with D tentatively TRBD2 (6 bases). This CDR3 region has 16 residues. Germline V lookup: CDR1 KGHSH, CDR2 LQKENI. The ends were cut back, 1 base at V and 3 bases at J, with 12 bases in the middle. CDR3 DNA: TGTGCCAGCTCACCACGTCTGGGGGAGGACACCGGGGAGCTGTTTTTT. As protein: CASSPRLGEDTGELFF.

The rearrangement joins TRBV23-1 to TRBJ2-6; TRBD1 might be the D (5 bases). TRBV23-1 is assigned to the ORF class and has an uncertain function. The CDR3 extends over 16 amino acids. The V end lost 8 bases, the J end lost 2 bases, and 16 bases lay between the germline ends. For the CDR3, the DNA is TGCGCCAGCCGCGCAGGGTCGTCTGCTGGGGCCAACGTCCTGACTTTC. It codes for CASRAGSSAGANVLTF.

This clone showed up just a few times. The chain uses TRBV10-3 and TRBJ1-2; D uncertain. The V gene lost 3 bases and the J gene lost 3 bases, with 11 bases spanning the gap. The CDR3 is 14 amino acids. The V gene's germline CDR1 is ENHRY and CDR2 SYGVKD. The CDR3 loop is CAISEFKLHYGYTF. DNA of the CDR3: TGTGCCATCAGTGAATTCAAACTACACTATGGCTACACCTTC.

This sequence joins TRBV6-5 and TRBJ2-1; 9 bases fit TRBD2. There are 15 residues in the CDR3. CDR1 is MNHEY, CDR2 SVGAGI, per germline. V shed 0 bases, J shed 8 bases, and the junction held 5 bases outside the gene matches. CDR3 sequence (DNA): TGTGCCAGCAGTTACTCGGCGGGAGGGCCATATGAGCAGTTCTTC. It translates to CASSYSAGGPYEQFF.

On this clone: Other DNA sequences of this sample code for an identical CDR3. The genes are TRBV30 and TRBJ2-5, with 9 positions matching TRBD2. From germline, CDR1 is GTSNPN and CDR2 SVGIG (reference sequence). The CDR3 consists of 16 residues. V lost 3 bases to trimming and J lost 4 bases; unmatched junction nucleotides: 12. CDR3 sequence: CAWSVRGGGRAETQYF. As DNA, the CDR3 is TGTGCCTGGAGCGTACGGGGGGGCGGGAGGGCAGAGACCCAGTACTTC.

The chain combines TRBV5-4 with TRBJ2-7; no firm D call. Germline values: CDR1 SGHNT, CDR2 YYREEE (reference sequence). The V gene lost 4 bases and the J gene lost 6 bases, with 11 bases spanning the gap. This CDR3 is 12 amino acids long. The CDR3, as DNA: TGTGCCAGCAGCAGCGCGTTTTCCGAGCAGTACTTC. Amino acid sequence: CASSSAFSEQYF.

The chain recombines TRBV5-1 with TRBJ1-2; 7 bases agree with TRBD1. Germline trimming cut 2 bases from V and 2 bases from J; bases unmatched to any gene: 9. The CDR3 has 16 amino acids. Per germline, CDR1 SGHRS and CDR2 YFSETQ. CDR3 residues: CASSFRDRGINYGYTF. CDR3 nucleotides: TGCGCCAGCAGCTTCCGGGACAGAGGAATAAACTATGGCTACACCTTC.

The chain joins TRBV11-2 to TRBJ2-1, with TRBD2 matching 8 bases. The CDR3 has 15 amino acids. Germline V gene data show CDR1 as SGHAT and CDR2 as FQNNGV. J was trimmed by 5 bases and V by 5 bases; bases with no gene match: 8. The CDR3 sequence is CASSPLAGRDNEQFF. The CDR3 nucleotides read TGTGCCAGCAGCCCCTTAGCGGGGAGAGACAATGAGCAGTTCTTC.

This sequence joins TRBV27 and TRBJ2-3; D might be TRBD1 (5 bases). This CDR3 comprises 15 residues. Germline values: CDR1 MNHEY, CDR2 SMNVEV (reference sequence). Trimming took off 0 bases at V and 1 base at J, with 8 bases between the two ends. CDR3 amino acids: CASSLSVGGTDTQYF. The CDR3 DNA reads as TGTGCCAGCAGTTTATCGGTAGGGGGCACAGATACGCAGTATTTT.

This rearrangement joins TRBV5-4 to TRBJ2-7; 16 bases match TRBD2. This CDR3 comprises 18 residues. Germline V gene lookup returns CDR1 SGHNT and CDR2 YYREEE (reference sequence). The J segment lost 5 bases and the V segment lost 2 bases, leaving 10 bases of the junction unmatched. The CDR3 is CASSFNLGTSGRVDEQYF. The CDR3 DNA is TGTGCCAGCAGCTTCAATCTCGGGACTAGCGGGAGGGTCGACGAGCAGTACTTC. The complete variable domain, with remaining parts taken from reference TRBV5-4 and TRBJ2-7, reads ETGVTQSPTHLIKTRGQQVTLRCSSQSGHNTVSWYQQALGQGPQFIFQYYREEENGRGNFPPRFSGLQFPNYSSELNVNALELDDSALYLCASSFNLGTSGRVDEQYFGPGTRLTVT.

The chain employs TRBV6-1 and TRBJ1-1; tentatively, D is TRBD1 (6 bases). Per the germline V gene, CDR1 is MNHNS and CDR2 is SASEGT. The length of the CDR3 is 14 residues. Trimming removed 1 base from V and 8 bases from J, with 14 bases in between. The CDR3 spells CASSEVRRQAEAFF. The CDR3 nucleotides are TGTGCCAGCAGTGAAGTTAGGAGACAGGCCGAAGCTTTCTTT.

The CDR3 is CASSPVGRVQFF. The CDR3 bases are TGTGCCAGCAGCCCCGTTGGGCGAGTGCAGTTCTTC. The rearrangement links TRBV9 to TRBJ2-1, with D unclear. The CDR3 is 12 residues long. Germline CDR1 reads SGDLS; CDR2 reads YYNGEE. Trimming removed 4 bases at V and 12 bases at J, with 14 bases between.

V is TRBV11-3 and J is TRBJ2-2; D is possibly TRBD2 (5 bases). With 5 bases removed from V and 0 bases from J, the gap between germline ends came to 16 bases. This CDR3 spans 17 amino acids. From germline, CDR1 is SGHNT and CDR2 YENEEA. The chain's CDR3 is CASSPKVGVANTGELFF. DNA for the CDR3: TGTGCCAGCAGCCCAAAGGTCGGGGTCGCGAACACCGGGGAGCTGTTTTTT.

V usage is TRBV6-5 and J usage is TRBJ2-5; 10 positions match TRBD1. Trimming took 2 bases from V and 2 from J; bases not matched to a gene: 5. Germline V gene sequence: CDR1 MNHEY, CDR2 SVGAGI. The CDR3 has 16 residues. CDR3 sequence reads: CASSYGTGDLQETQYF. The CDR3 bases are TGTGCCAGCAGTTACGGGACAGGGGACTTACAAGAGACCCAGTACTTC.

The table lists this clone with a count of one. This chain uses TRBV28 with TRBJ2-1; 10 nucleotides align to TRBD2. Germline values: CDR1 MDHEN, CDR2 SYDVKM. This CDR3 comprises 17 residues. J gave up 3 bases and V 5 bases, and 10 bases lay outside the gene matches. The CDR3 DNA is TGTGCCAGCAGTGAACCCTCCGGGACTAGCGTCTACAATGAGCAGTTCTTC. Protein product: CASSEPSGTSVYNEQFF.

The genes are TRBV5-1 and TRBJ2-5, with 11 bases that match TRBD1. CDR1 and CDR2 from the germline V gene are SGHRS and YFSETQ. This CDR3 comprises 16 residues. J gave up 4 bases and V 0 bases, and 5 bases lay outside the gene matches. The CDR3 sequence is CASSLARTGGAETQYF. The CDR3 nucleotides read TGCGCCAGCAGCTTGGCGAGGACAGGGGGCGCAGAGACCCAGTACTTC.

The chain uses TRBV10-2 and TRBJ2-7; a possible D gene is TRBD2 (5 bases). Trimming stripped 7 bases from V and 6 bases from J, with 22 bases between. The CDR3 has 15 residues. CDR1 and CDR2 (germline): WSHSY, SAAADI. CDR3 sequence (DNA): TGCGCCAGCACCACCCCTAGCTCTCCACTTTCCGAGCAGTACTTC. Protein: CASTTPSSPLSEQYF.

This chain connects TRBV30 to TRBJ1-2; 10 bases fit TRBD1. The CDR3 is made up of 15 amino acids. CDR1 GTSNPN and CDR2 SVGIG come from the germline V gene (reference sequence). Trimming at V came to 3 bases and at J to 6 bases, leaving 10 bases not matched to a gene. The DNA for the CDR3 is TGTGCCTGGAGGAAACCGGGACAGGGGATCGATGGCTACACCTTC. Translated, it gives CAWRKPGQGIDGYTF.

The gene calls are TRBV27 and TRBJ1-2; 8 bases align to TRBD1. Unmatched junction bases numbered 7, after V lost 3 bases and J lost 4 bases. This CDR3 has 15 amino acids. CDR1 is MNHEY and CDR2 is SMNVEV in the germline V gene (reference sequence). The CDR3 nucleotides are TGTGCCAGCAGTTTTCGACAGGGGACGATCTATGGCTACACCTTC. Encoded protein: CASSFRQGTIYGYTF.

This sequence joins TRBV29-1 and TRBJ2-5; TRBD1 matches at 7 bases. The closer fit of TRBJ2-7 to the DNA end suggests the J call may be wrong. The CDR3 runs to 13 residues. CDR1 is SQVTM and CDR2 is ANQGSEA in the germline V gene. The CDR3 reads CSVGRQGAYEQYF. As DNA, the CDR3 is TGCAGCGTTGGTCGACAGGGAGCCTACGAGCAGTACTTC.

The CDR3 is CASSKVGGNLMNTEAFF. The CDR3 DNA is TGTGCCAGCAGCAAAGTGGGAGGGAATTTGATGAACACTGAAGCTTTCTTT. V is TRBV21-1 and J is TRBJ1-1. TRBV21-1 constitutes a pseudogene. The CDR3 is made up of 17 amino acids.

The rearrangement links TRBV30 to TRBJ2-7; no clear D gene. V was clipped by 5 bases and J by 0 bases, with 5 bases between them. This CDR3 is built from 11 residues. The germline V gene encodes CDR1 GTSNPN and CDR2 SVGIG (reference sequence). CDR3 residues: CAWSSSYEQYF. In DNA form, the CDR3 reads TGTGCCTGGTCGTCCTCCTACGAGCAGTACTTC.

The chain combines TRBV7-9 with TRBJ1-1; D not resolved. This CDR3 has 14 amino acids. Germline CDR1 SEHNR, CDR2 FQNEAQ (reference sequence). Trimming stripped 3 bases from V and 1 base from J, with 9 bases between. In nucleotides, the CDR3 is TGTGCCAGCAGCTTGTACGCAGAGAACACTGAAGCTTTCTTT. Protein: CASSLYAENTEAFF.

The chain combines TRBV15 with TRBJ2-5, with TRBD1 identical over 8 bases. Germline trimming cut 0 bases from V and 1 base from J; bases unmatched to any gene: 10. Germline V gene sequence: CDR1 LNHNV, CDR2 YYDKDF (reference sequence). The CDR3 runs 18 residues. CDR3 sequence reads: CATSRDLYFGTGQETQYF. The CDR3 coding sequence is TGTGCCACCAGCAGAGATCTATATTTTGGGACAGGCCAAGAGACCCAGTACTTC.

This chain links TRBV27 with TRBJ2-3; D unclear. Trimming removed 2 bases at V and 3 bases at J, with 6 bases between. The CDR3 covers 13 residues. CDR1 is MNHEY and CDR2 is SMNVEV in the germline V gene (reference sequence). The CDR3 DNA follows: TGTGCCAGCAGTTTAGGGCCAACAGATACGCAGTATTTT. Translation: CASSLGPTDTQYF.

In the case of this clone: Other DNA sequences in the same sample also yield this CDR3. V is TRBV7-2 and J is TRBJ2-5; perhaps TRBD2 as D (5 bases). This CDR3 contains 14 residues. V was pared by 0 bases and J by 4 bases, with 9 bases between. Germline V gene sequence: CDR1 SGHTA, CDR2 FQGNSA. For the CDR3, the DNA is TGTGCCAGCAGCTTAGCGGGAGTGGGAGAGACCCAGTACTTC. Protein: CASSLAGVGETQYF.

This chain links TRBV28 with TRBJ2-6; TRBD2 is a possible D gene (5 bases). The germline CDR1 and CDR2 sequences are MDHEN and SYDVKM. This CDR3 is built from 18 residues. The germline V and J ends were trimmed by 3 bases and 0 bases, with 15 bases remaining between them. The CDR3 nucleotides are TGTGCCAGCAGTTTCGGGAAGGGCCCTAGCTCTGGGGCCAACGTCCTGACTTTC. Its translation: CASSFGKGPSSGANVLTF.

For the CDR3, the DNA is TGTGCCAGCAGCGAGGGGAATGGCTACACCTTC. Amino acids: CASSEGNGYTF. V and J are TRBV9 and TRBJ1-2; perhaps TRBD1 as D (5 bases). The CDR3 runs 11 residues. Trimming took 3 bases from V and 6 from J, leaving 6 bases between them. Germline CDR1 reads SGDLS; CDR2 reads YYNGEE.

The chain links TRBV5-1 to TRBJ2-1; 7 bases are a match to TRBD2. Germline V gene data show CDR1 as SGHRS and CDR2 as YFSETQ. Trimming removed 7 bases from V and 5 bases from J; junction bases left unmatched: 15. CDR3 length: 16 residues. The CDR3 here is CASCQLAEPNHNEQFF. The CDR3, as DNA: TGCGCCAGCTGCCAGCTAGCGGAGCCGAACCACAATGAGCAGTTCTTC.

The chain has TRBV11-3 and TRBJ2-7; D is undetermined. CDR1 is SGHNT, CDR2 YENEEA, per germline. V lost 2 bases and J 4 bases, leaving 12 bases between the germline ends. The CDR3 is 14 residues long. CDR3 DNA sequence: TGTGCCAGCAGCTTAACCTCGGCAGGTTACGAGCAGTACTTC. It encodes CASSLTSAGYEQYF.